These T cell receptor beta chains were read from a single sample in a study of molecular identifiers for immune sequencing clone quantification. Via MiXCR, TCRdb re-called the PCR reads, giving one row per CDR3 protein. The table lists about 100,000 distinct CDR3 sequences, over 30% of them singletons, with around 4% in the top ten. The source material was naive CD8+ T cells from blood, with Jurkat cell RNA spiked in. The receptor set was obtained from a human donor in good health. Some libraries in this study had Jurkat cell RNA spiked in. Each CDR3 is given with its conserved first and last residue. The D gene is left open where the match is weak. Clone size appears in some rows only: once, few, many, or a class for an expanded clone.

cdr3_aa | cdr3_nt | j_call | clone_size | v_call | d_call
CASSVDGNEQYF | TGTGCCAGCAGCGTAGACGGAAACGAGCAGTACTTC | TRBJ2-7 | few | TRBV9 | NA
CASSQVGGPRATQYF | TGTGCCAGCAGCCAAGTTGGGGGTCCCAGGGCGACCCAGTACTTC | TRBJ2-5 | few | TRBV14 | NA
CPWGYNEQFF | TGCCCCTGGGGGTACAATGAGCAGTTCTTC | TRBJ2-1 | NA | TRBV29-1 | NA
CASSIIAEANEQFF | TGTGCCAGTAGTATTATCGCGGAAGCCAATGAGCAGTTCTTC | TRBJ2-1 | medium-sized | TRBV19 | NA
CSADYQGPGDTQYF | TGCAGTGCTGACTACCAGGGGCCGGGCGATACGCAGTATTTT | TRBJ2-3 | many | TRBV20-1 | NA
CASSSTTGQQETQFF | TGTGCCAGCAGTTCTACCACGGGACAACAAGAGACCCAGTTCTTC | TRBJ2-1 | NA | TRBV7-9 | NA
CASPRGTQASYEQYF | TGTGCCAGCCCCCGAGGGACTCAAGCCTCCTACGAGCAGTACTTC | TRBJ2-7 | NA | TRBV19 | NA
CSVEGIALNAETQYF | TGCAGCGTTGAAGGGATCGCGTTAAATGCGGAGACCCAGTACTTC | TRBJ2-5 | many | TRBV29-1 | NA
CASSSGSGQGATGELFF | TGTGCCAGCAGCTCAGGCTCGGGACAGGGGGCGACCGGGGAGCTGTTTTTT | TRBJ2-2 | NA | TRBV5-6 | TRBD1
CASSLGRGPSSYNEQFF | TGTGCCAGCAGCTTAGGAAGGGGGCCTAGCTCCTACAATGAGCAGTTCTTC | TRBJ2-1 | few | TRBV13 | TRBD1
CASSNSWGNQPQHF | TGTGCCAGCAGTAACAGTTGGGGCAATCAGCCCCAGCATTTT | TRBJ1-5 | NA | TRBV6-2/TRBV6-3 | NA
CSARDAAGAGGEYF | TGCAGTGCTAGAGATGCAGCGGGAGCAGGGGGGGAGTACTTC | TRBJ2-7 | many | TRBV20-1 | NA